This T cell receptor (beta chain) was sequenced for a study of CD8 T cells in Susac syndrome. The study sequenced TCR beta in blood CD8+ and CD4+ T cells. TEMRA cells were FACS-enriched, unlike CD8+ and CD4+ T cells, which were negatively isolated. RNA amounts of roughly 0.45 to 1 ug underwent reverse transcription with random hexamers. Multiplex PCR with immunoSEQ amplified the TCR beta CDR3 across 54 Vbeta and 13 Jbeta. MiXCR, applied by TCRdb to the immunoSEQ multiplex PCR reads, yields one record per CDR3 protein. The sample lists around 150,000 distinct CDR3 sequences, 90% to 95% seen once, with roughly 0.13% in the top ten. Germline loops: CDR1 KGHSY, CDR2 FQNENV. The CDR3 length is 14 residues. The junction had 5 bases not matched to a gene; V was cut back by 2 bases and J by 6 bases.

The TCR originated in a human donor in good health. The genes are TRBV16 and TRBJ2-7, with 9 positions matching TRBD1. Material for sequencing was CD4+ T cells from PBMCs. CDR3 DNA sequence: TGTGCCAGCAGCCAAGGACAGGGGTGGAGCGAGCAGTACTTC. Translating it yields CASSQGQGWSEQYF.